Given below is one T cell receptor (beta chain) in context. Its cognate antigen has yet to be identified. No base-level quality is on record; no much larger clone is a single base apart. Libraries came from the immunoSEQ multiplex PCR assay. Rearranged TCR beta chain sequences were amplified with the hsTCRB Kit following the manufacturer's protocol. An Illumina MiSeq was used to sequence the TCRB libraries. In the authors' own workflow: The proprietary platform of the kit vendor was used for demultiplexing, trimming and gene mapping. TCRdb retrieved this table from immuneACCESS and kept in-frame rearrangements only. Not all clones are present; in checked studies, unresolved V genes account for under half, and no reason is known for the remainder. Clone size and V and J calls were adopted from that table, with D and trimming inferred from the DNA. The sample records about 85,000 clones, nearly 90% of which are singletons. The biggest ten clones account for 0.6% to 0.95% of the sample.

This specimen's time point label, interpreted: week 47, end of study. Each vaccine dose, consisting of 300 ug of a 20-mer mutant IDH1 peptide in Montanide, was administered subcutaneously with topical imiquimod. Patients received eight vaccinations in weeks 1, 3, 5, 7, 11, 15, 19 and 23, corresponding to visits V03 through V10. The donors had newly diagnosed IDH1-mutant astrocytomas of WHO grade 3 or 4 that showed loss of nuclear ATRX. The samples were drawn from NOA16, a multicentre, single-arm, open-label phase I trial in Germany that tested a mutant IDH1 peptide vaccine in humans for the first time. Genomic DNA for TCRB sequencing was extracted from EDTA blood using the DNeasy Blood and Tissue Kit. The sample originates from a study of a mutant IDH1 vaccine in newly diagnosed glioma (dated by TCRdb to the early 2020s). Some background on the complete study: Vaccination began 4-6 weeks after radiotherapy alone, or alongside temozolomide cycles in the chemotherapy-containing groups. The approximately 30 treated patients were approximately 62% male and roughly 40% female, with a mean age of about 38 years. Before enrollment, most patients had been given radiochemotherapy with temozolomide as standard therapy, while the rest had received either radiotherapy alone or temozolomide alone. The week-35 safety follow-up was designated visit V12, and the week-47 end of study was designated visit V13. Six visits were used for peripheral blood collection: V03 (baseline), V05, V07, V10, V12 and V13. Longitudinal TCRB deep sequencing was done for 25 treated patients, wherever samples were available for exploratory analyses.

V is clipped by 2 bases and J by 2 bases, and the sequence between their germline boundaries is 13 bases long. Counted from cysteine to phenylalanine, this CDR3 has 15 amino acids. Solely the CDR3 DNA is kept, with 45 bases framed from the first base. From the germline V gene (reference sequence), CDR1 is MNHEY and CDR2 is SMNVEV. The research as a whole found: Selection of PBMC samples for TCRB deep sequencing was based on availability. Across multiple MHC alleles, vaccine-induced immune responses were seen in nearly 95% of patients. The authors stated that sample limitations prevented analyses of patient blood samples from being reproduced. Pseudoprogression appeared unrelated to alterations in the top peripheral T cell clonotypes detected by TCRB sequencing.

Recombination linked TRBV27 to TRBJ2-7; the D gene is not confidently resolved. The receptor was derived from a woman in her forties or fifties with glioma. This specimen was PBMCs, taken from a glioma patient whose treatment included an IDH1 peptide vaccine. The DNA sequence follows: TGTGCCAGCAGTTTAGGCCCCGGCAGAGCCTACGAGCAGTACTTC. Its translation is CASSLGPGRAYEQYF.